What follows describes a single T cell receptor beta chain. The sample comes from a study of T cell repertoires in cytomegalovirus infection. About the study: TCR beta signatures that were public indicated CMV infection and matching HLA type.

One entry per CDR3 protein, called by TCRdb with MiXCR from the reads. The sample shows 450,000 to 650,000 distinct CDR3 sequences, about 26% of them seen only once. V dropped 2 bases and J dropped 4 bases, with 9 bases sitting between them. The CDR3 has 13 residues. CDR1 and CDR2 from the germline V gene are SGHRS and YFSETQ. The chain employs TRBV5-1 and TRBJ1-1; D possibly corresponds to TRBD1 (5 bases). This TCR was sampled from a human donor in good health (CMV status not recorded). Some clones in this sample may be carry-over from other donors' samples. The sample comprised PBMCs. CDR3 protein: CASSFDRSTEAFF. The DNA of the CDR3 is TGCGCCAGCAGCTTCGACAGAAGCACTGAAGCTTTCTTT.